Listed below are T cell receptor beta chains from one sample, sequenced in a study of blood T cell repertoires in COVID-19. Assay: immunoSEQ multiplex PCR; the TCRdb copy retains only in-frame clones and omits some. The sample consists of under 250,000 clones, 65% to 90% of them appearing once. The sample was peripheral blood. These receptors all stem from a man aged 45-65 years with active or convalescent COVID-19. The CDR3 runs from the conserved cysteine through the conserved F or W. A D gene is named only where the DNA matches it firmly. Clone size is stated in some rows and not others, as once, few, many or a class when expanded.

j_gene | v_gene | d_gene | abundance | CDR3aa | CDR3nt
TRBJ2-1 | TRBV7-2 | - | once | CASSLDPFLEQFF | TGTGCCAGCAGCTTAGATCCCTTTTTGGAGCAGTTCTTC
TRBJ1-2 | TRBV5-1 | TRBD1 | once | CASLPTGGDTF | TGCGCCAGCTTACCGACAGGGGGGGACACCTTC
TRBJ2-2 | TRBV5-5 | - | few | CASKWQMNTGELFF | TGTGCCAGCAAGTGGCAAATGAACACCGGGGAGCTGTTTTTT
TRBJ2-1 | TRBV29-1 | - | - | CSVKESSYNEQFF | TGCAGCGTTAAGGAGAGCTCCTACAATGAGCAGTTCTTC
TRBJ2-5 | TRBV3-1/TRBV3-2 | TRBD2 | - | CASSLRGGRETQYF | TGTGCCAGCAGCCTGCGGGGGGGCCGAGAGACCCAGTACTTC
TRBJ2-5 | TRBV9 | - | - | CASSVDGRPQETQYF | TGTGCCAGCAGCGTAGACGGCAGGCCACAAGAGACCCAGTACTTC
TRBJ1-1 | TRBV4-3 | - | - | CASSQDPGLRNTEAFF | TGCGCCAGCAGCCAAGATCCGGGACTCAGGAACACTGAAGCTTTCTTT
TRBJ2-1 | TRBV28 | - | - | CASSLSYSGLLSYNEQFF | TGTGCCAGCAGTTTATCCTATAGCGGACTGCTCTCCTACAATGAGCAGTTCTTC
TRBJ2-7 | TRBV27 | - | - | CASSPPGSYEQYF | TGTGCCAGCAGTCCCCCCGGCTCCTACGAGCAGTACTTC
TRBJ1-2 | TRBV7-9 | TRBD1 | - | CASSHAGTAVNYGYTF | TGTGCCAGCAGCCATGCCGGGACAGCTGTAAACTATGGCTACACCTTC
TRBJ1-5 | TRBV7-9 | - | once | CASSLLGLNQPQHF | TGTGCCAGCAGTTTACTCGGGTTAAATCAGCCCCAGCATTTT
TRBJ1-6 | TRBV6-2/TRBV6-3 | - | - | CASSYSLEHNSPLHF | TGTGCCAGCAGTTACTCACTAGAGCATAATTCACCCCTCCACTTT
TRBJ2-5 | TRBV7-9 | - | - | CASSSHREQETQYF | TGTGCCAGCAGCTCCCACAGGGAACAAGAGACCCAGTACTTC
TRBJ2-1 | TRBV6-5 | TRBD2 | - | CASSLPRTSGNEQFF | TGTGCCAGCAGCCTACCCCGGACTAGCGGAAATGAGCAGTTCTTC
TRBJ1-1 | TRBV4-1 | - | few | CASSHHRGGNTEAFF | TGCGCCAGCAGCCACCACCGGGGGGGGAACACTGAAGCTTTCTTT
TRBJ2-3 | TRBV15 | - | - | CATSRDVQARDTQYF | TGTGCCACCAGCAGAGACGTCCAGGCGCGAGATACGCAGTATTTT
TRBJ2-3 | TRBV7-2 | - | once | CASSFLSGTDTQYF | TGTGCCAGCAGCTTTCTAAGCGGCACAGATACGCAGTATTTT
TRBJ2-2 | TRBV27 | - | - | CASSPPGAGYGELFF | TGTGCCAGCAGTCCCCCCGGAGCAGGGTACGGGGAGCTGTTTTTT
TRBJ1-6 | TRBV25-1 | TRBD1 | - | CASSGTGSSPLHF | TGTGCCAGCAGTGGGACAGGGAGCTCACCCCTCCACTTT
TRBJ1-4 | TRBV5-1 | - | - | CASSWGVPNEKLFF | TGCGCCAGCAGCTGGGGGGTCCCTAATGAAAAACTGTTTTTT
TRBJ1-3 | TRBV5-1 | TRBD1 | - | CASSWGTAGNTIYF | TGCGCCAGCAGCTGGGGGACAGCTGGAAACACCATATATTTT
TRBJ2-3 | TRBV6-5 | - | - | CASIPPGSDTQYF | TGTGCCAGCATCCCTCCGGGATCAGATACGCAGTATTTT
TRBJ1-3 | TRBV4-1 | TRBD1 | - | CASSPGQADTIYF | TGCGCCAGCAGCCCCGGACAGGCGGACACCATATATTTT
TRBJ2-1 | TRBV27 | - | - | CASSFIAGAIEQFF | TGTGCCAGCAGTTTTATAGCAGGGGCTATTGAGCAGTTCTTC
TRBJ1-1 | TRBV18 | - | - | CASSPPPAGNTEAFF | TGTGCCAGCTCACCACCCCCGGCAGGGAACACTGAAGCTTTCTTT
TRBJ1-1 | TRBV5-6 | - | - | CASSLVPGGNTEAFF | TGTGCCAGCAGCTTGGTTCCGGGAGGGAACACTGAAGCTTTCTTT
TRBJ1-5 | TRBV28 | TRBD1 | - | CASSFFVPGQGQPQHF | TGTGCCAGCAGTTTTTTCGTCCCGGGACAGGGTCAGCCCCAGCATTTT
TRBJ2-1 | TRBV9 | TRBD2 | - | CASSVEGTSGSEQFF | TGTGCCAGCAGCGTAGAGGGGACTAGCGGTAGTGAGCAGTTCTTC
TRBJ2-2 | TRBV5-1 | TRBD2 | once | CASSLEGTSGSTGELFF | TGCGCCAGCAGCTTGGAGGGGACTAGCGGCTCTACCGGGGAGCTGTTTTTT
TRBJ1-5 | TRBV6-1 | - | - | CASSENGGDQPQHF | TGTGCCAGCAGTGAAAATGGGGGGGATCAGCCCCAGCATTTT
TRBJ2-1 | TRBV20-1 | - | - | CSASRVDEQFF | TGCAGTGCTAGTCGGGTAGATGAGCAGTTCTTC
TRBJ2-2 | TRBV5-8 | TRBD1 | once | CASSLGQGYTGELFF | TGTGCCAGCAGCTTAGGACAGGGGTACACCGGGGAGCTGTTTTTT
TRBJ1-2 | TRBV2 | - | - | CASRPGLRSKVNYGYTF | TGTGCCAGCAGACCGGGACTCCGAAGCAAGGTTAACTATGGCTACACCTTC
TRBJ2-7 | TRBV28 | TRBD2 | once | CASSPTGTIKYEQYF | TGTGCCAGCAGTCCCACCGGGACTATCAAGTACGAGCAGTACTTC
TRBJ1-2 | TRBV4-2 | - | - | CASSQVTSGGYGYTF | TGTGCCAGCAGCCAAGTAACTTCGGGGGGGTATGGCTACACCTTC
TRBJ2-7 | TRBV6-5 | - | - | CASSYGDRLSSYEQYF | TGTGCCAGCAGTTACGGTGACAGGCTGAGCTCCTACGAGCAGTACTTC
TRBJ2-2 | TRBV15 | - | - | CATSRDLPANSPTGELFF | TGTGCCACCAGCAGAGACCTCCCGGCGAATAGCCCCACCGGGGAGCTGTTTTTT
TRBJ2-6 | TRBV5-1 | - | once | CASSSRTAELPSGANVLTF | TGCGCCAGCAGCTCGCGGACTGCTGAGCTGCCTTCTGGGGCCAACGTCCTGACTTTC
TRBJ2-2 | TRBV5-1 | - | - | CASTEPQGTGELFF | TGCGCCAGCACCGAGCCCCAGGGAACCGGGGAGCTGTTTTTT
TRBJ2-3 | TRBV7-8 | - | - | CASSPRMGSGGTDTQYF | TGTGCCAGCAGCCCCCGTATGGGGTCAGGGGGCACAGATACGCAGTATTTT
TRBJ2-7 | TRBV12-3/TRBV12-4 | TRBD1 | - | CASSPGQGYEQYF | TGTGCCAGCAGTCCGGGACAGGGCTACGAGCAGTACTTC
TRBJ2-2 | TRBV10-3 | - | - | CAISSGELVHGELFF | TGTGCCATCAGCTCCGGAGAGCTAGTGCACGGGGAGCTGTTTTTT
TRBJ1-4 | TRBV3-1/TRBV3-2 | - | - | CASSQDFDGGVATNEKLFF | TGTGCCAGCAGCCAAGATTTTGATGGCGGAGTGGCAACTAATGAAAAACTGTTTTTT
TRBJ1-1 | TRBV9 | TRBD1 | - | CASSAEDRVNTEAFF | TGTGCCAGCAGCGCAGAGGACAGGGTTAACACTGAAGCTTTCTTT
TRBJ1-2 | TRBV7-9 | TRBD1 | - | CASSLGTGGLGYTF | TGTGCCAGCAGCTTAGGGACAGGGGGTCTTGGCTACACCTTC
TRBJ2-5 | TRBV12-5 | - | - | CASGPGYGGLETQYF | TGTGCTAGTGGCCCCGGGTATGGGGGGTTAGAGACCCAGTACTTC
TRBJ2-2 | TRBV2 | - | - | CASSGPGSNTGELFF | TGTGCCAGCAGTGGTCCCGGTTCGAACACCGGGGAGCTGTTTTTT
TRBJ2-7 | TRBV19 | TRBD2 | - | CASSSQLAGGEQYF | TGTGCCAGTAGTTCCCAACTAGCGGGAGGCGAGCAGTACTTC
TRBJ1-2 | TRBV9 | - | - | CASSVGQNIYGYTF | TGTGCCAGCAGCGTAGGGCAGAACATCTATGGCTACACCTTC
TRBJ2-1 | TRBV6-1 | TRBD2 | - | CASSDRLAGVYEQFF | TGTGCCAGCAGTGATAGACTAGCGGGAGTCTATGAGCAGTTCTTC
TRBJ2-2 | TRBV18 | TRBD1 | - | CASSPDRVENTGELFF | TGTGCCAGCTCTCCGGACAGGGTGGAGAACACCGGGGAGCTGTTTTTT
TRBJ2-1 | TRBV5-1 | TRBD1 | - | CASSVRQGKSYNEQFF | TGCGCCAGCAGCGTTAGACAGGGCAAATCCTACAATGAGCAGTTCTTC
TRBJ2-7 | TRBV7-9 | - | - | CASSYGDEQYF | TGTGCCAGCAGCTATGGAGACGAGCAGTACTTC
TRBJ2-5 | TRBV7-2 | - | - | CASSLNLRTGREGETQYF | TGTGCCAGCAGCTTAAACCTCCGGACGGGCCGGGAAGGGGAGACCCAGTACTTC
TRBJ2-5 | TRBV7-9 | - | - | CASRPGTLTGTKETQYF | TGTGCCAGCAGACCCGGGACTCTTACGGGGACCAAAGAGACCCAGTACTTC